This TCR beta chain originates from a study of blood T cells in healthy people across ages. Whole-study findings and limits: Per million T cells, TCR beta diversity dropped roughly linearly as age increased. It was the long-lived donors that had more naive CD4+ cells and higher diversity than aged donors.

Comments on this clonotype: Antigen unknown.

Using a J-beta primer mix together with a sample-barcoded 5' primer, a second PCR was run for about 6 to 12 cycles. TCRdb used MiXCR to reprocess the 5' RACE reads, holding one entry per CDR3 protein. Seen here are about 1.4 million distinct CDR3 sequences, approximately 59% observed once, and the top ten hold roughly 7%. V lost 0 bases to trimming and J lost 2 bases; unmatched junction nucleotides: 10. Germline V CDR1 and CDR2: SGHRS, YFSETQ. This CDR3 is built from 17 residues. Peripheral blood samples of 9 to 10 milliliters were drawn from each donor. Per individual sample, total RNA of at least 5.5 micrograms was extracted.

The sequence came from a man aged 18 to 30 in good health. This sequence joins TRBV5-1 and TRBJ2-5; 7 bases agree with TRBD2. The sequencing sample was made of blood. The CDR3 bases are TGCGCCAGCAGCTTGGGGGACTTCCGACTAGCACAAGAGACCCAGTACTTC. It yields the protein CASSLGDFRLAQETQYF.